This T cell receptor beta chain comes out of a study of identical twins (dated by TCRdb to between 2015 and 2016). Regarding the study in general: TCR alpha and beta repertoires from monozygotic twins, unrelated adults of various ages and cord blood were deep-sequenced to test whether fetal clonotypes persist. Replicate twin experiments were performed at different times using different library preparation protocols to rule out contamination.

The germline V end is reduced by 4 bases and the J end by 5 bases; junction bases left unmatched: 7. Via the germline V gene (reference sequence), CDR1 is LNHDA and CDR2 SQIVND. The CDR3 measures 14 amino acids from cysteine to phenylalanine. The retained sequence is limited to the CDR3, 42 bases, with the frame set at the first base. All donors were healthy Caucasians. Three pairs of female monozygotic twins, all aged roughly 18 to 29 years, made up the twin cohort. Positive isolation kits from Invitrogen were used to isolate CD4+ and CD8+ T cell populations. Library preparation used 5' RACE. Sequencing relied on an Illumina HiSeq 2000. Template switching introduced a universal primer binding site; the final cDNA contained a unique molecular identifier, enabling accurate counting of TCR cDNA molecules. Specific primers in the conserved constant-segment region were used to synthesize first-strand cDNA for the TCR alpha and beta chains. To control for contamination, every cDNA library carried two barcodes: a SMART-Mk sample barcode plus Illumina barcodes. TruSeq adapter sequences and Illumina sample barcodes were added in two successive PCR steps. TCR alpha and beta cDNA libraries were sequenced on the Illumina HiSeq platform with custom primers. For the original study's pipeline: MiGEC processed the raw reads to extract unique molecular identifiers, while MiXCR was used to determine the CDR3 positions. Recombination models were inferred per individual with the repgenHMM and IGoR tools using an EM algorithm. Shared clonotypes were analyzed with the tcR package in R, and sharing was normalized by the product of cloneset sizes. Out-of-frame nonproductive sequences were analyzed to study raw recombination free of thymic and clonal selection effects. Through fastp at Q25 and MiXCR, TCRdb rebuilt clones from the public reads, retaining in-frame beta chains. Rows are combined by CDR3 protein, so each entry shows the most common genes and DNA. The V and J calls, along with clone size, are taken from TCRdb and not from the paper's own processing. Counted in this sample were around 470,000 distinct CDR3 sequences; 13% to 15% of them appeared once. The top ten clones comprise around 0.57% of the sample.

As for this clonotype: What antigen it recognizes has not been identified. Per-base qualities were not stored, and no clone one base away is much larger.

General study outcomes and caveats: In monozygotic twins, out-of-frame TCR alpha sharing was systematically underestimated by recombination models, although the models agreed with sharing between unrelated individuals. Compared with coincidental sharing between unrelated individuals, an excess of low generation-probability sequences was observed among out-of-frame TCR alpha sequences shared between twins. Invariant T cells such as MAIT and iNKT could partly confound zero-insertion analyses, although diverse VJ usage argued against such confounding for most clonotypes. Because the same donors could not be followed over many years, the conclusions depended on cross-sectional statistical analysis. Fewer insertions were carried by abundant cord blood beta clonotypes, a similar but weaker trend appeared in young adult naive repertoires, and no such trend appeared in memory repertoires. Excess twin sharing in beta out-of-frame sequences was weaker because fewer shared sequences lowered the signal-to-noise ratio.

The data also belong to a second study, concerning yellow fever vaccine responses in identical twins. Per the second study: The T cell response to vaccination in identical twins was reported by the authors to appear partly convergent and partly personalized. Focusing on identical twins, the study followed the T cell clones that responded to the vaccine, and did so with precision.

Sequences were obtained from CD4+ T cells sorted from blood. The V and J segments used are TRBV19 and TRBJ2-7, and TRBD1 aligns with 8 junction nucleotides. The origin of this receptor is a woman aged 18-29 years in good health. Read as DNA, the sequence is TGTGCCAGTAGTAGTAGGCAGGGGGCGAACGAGCAGTACTTC. Its translation reads: CASSSRQGANEQYF.